These T cell receptor beta chains were read from a single sample in a study of blood T cell repertoires in COVID-19. Generated by immunoSEQ multiplex PCR, the TCRdb table keeps only in-frame clones and is missing some. The sample lists a few hundred thousand clones; about 82% were seen once. Material for sequencing was peripheral blood. Receptors originate from a woman aged 45-60 years with active or convalescent COVID-19. Both conserved end residues are part of each CDR3. Each record gives: J gene, D gene, V gene, CDR3 length, clone size, CDR3 DNA, CDR3 protein. The D gene is left open where the match is weak. Some rows have no size entry. The others give once, few or many, or a class for an expanded clone.

>TRBJ2-1|NA|TRBV28|12|NA
TGTGCCAGCAGCTCGTTCCGGGGGGAGCAGTTCTTC
CASSSFRGEQFF
>TRBJ1-4|NA|TRBV27|13|NA
TGTGCCAGCAGTTTGGGCAGGGATGAAAAACTGTTTTTT
CASSLGRDEKLFF
>TRBJ1-1|NA|TRBV7-9|14|medium-sized
TGTGCCAGCAGCTGGGAAGGGAGGGACACTGAAGCTTTCTTT
CASSWEGRDTEAFF
>TRBJ1-2|TRBD1|TRBV29-1|12|NA
TGCAGCGCCAGGACAGGGTGGTATGGCTACACCTTC
CSARTGWYGYTF
>TRBJ1-1|TRBD1|TRBV9|13|NA
TGTGCCAGCAGCGCGACAGGGGGCACTGAAGCTTTCTTT
CASSATGGTEAFF
>TRBJ1-1|TRBD1|TRBV3-1/TRBV3-2|14|few
TGTGCCAGCAGCCCCCAGGGACAGAGCACTGAAGCTTTCTTT
CASSPQGQSTEAFF
>TRBJ1-2|NA|TRBV7-8|18|NA
TGTGCCAGCAGCCCAATTAGAAGAGACAGATTGGGCCACTATGGCTACACCTTC
CASSPIRRDRLGHYGYTF
>TRBJ1-2|TRBD1|TRBV27|15|NA
TGTGCCAGCAGCTCTACCAGGGGGACCTACTATGGCTACACCTTC
CASSSTRGTYYGYTF
>TRBJ2-2|NA|TRBV19|14|NA
TGTGCCAGTTCCCCCGGACTCAGCACTGGGGAGCTGTTTTTT
CASSPGLSTGELFF
>TRBJ2-1|NA|TRBV7-8|18|NA
TGTGCCAGCAGCTTAGTATTTTGGGTGTCTAGCGACTACAATGAGCAGTTCTTC
CASSLVFWVSSDYNEQFF
>TRBJ2-2|TRBD1|TRBV4-1|18|NA
TGCGCCAGCAGCCAAGAGGGGTTACAGGGGCGGAACACCGGGGAGCTGTTTTTT
CASSQEGLQGRNTGELFF
>TRBJ2-2|TRBD2|TRBV18|16|NA
TGTGCCAGCTCACCGAGACTAGCGCATAGCACCGGGGAGCTGTTTTTT
CASSPRLAHSTGELFF
>TRBJ1-4|TRBD1|TRBV28|16|once
TGTGCCAGCAGTTTGAGGGGAAGAGGGGGCAATGAAAAACTGTTTTTT
CASSLRGRGGNEKLFF
>TRBJ1-2|NA|TRBV28|12|once
TGTGCCAGCAGCAATACAGTCTATGGCTACACCTTC
CASSNTVYGYTF
>TRBJ2-3|NA|TRBV28|15|once
TGTGCCAGCAGTCCCATTCTCCGGGAGACAGATACGCAGTATTTT
CASSPILRETDTQYF
>TRBJ1-2|TRBD1|TRBV3-1/TRBV3-2|16|NA
TGTGCCAGCAGCCGCTCGGGACAGGGTGGAGAGTATGGCTACACCTTC
CASSRSGQGGEYGYTF
>TRBJ2-3|TRBD2|TRBV7-2|14|NA
TGTGCCAGCAGGGGCGGCGGGAGTGCAGATACGCAGTATTTT
CASRGGGSADTQYF
>TRBJ2-7|TRBD1|TRBV7-2|16|NA
TGTGCCAGCAGCTTAAGAGTAGGAGGACAGGGCTACGAGCAGTACTTC
CASSLRVGGQGYEQYF
>TRBJ1-1|NA|TRBV6-5|15|NA
TGTGCCAGCAGCATAATCGTTGCAGGGGAGACTGAAGCTTTCTTT
CASSIIVAGETEAFF
>TRBJ1-6|NA|TRBV15|18|NA
TGTGCCACCAGCAGAGCCCCGTGGGGGGGAGAAGATAATTCACCCCTCCACTTT
CATSRAPWGGEDNSPLHF
>TRBJ2-3|TRBD2|TRBV4-2|13|NA
TGTGCCAGCAGCCCGGGACTAGCGGATACGCAGTATTTT
CASSPGLADTQYF
>TRBJ2-1|NA|TRBV9|15|NA
TGTGCCAGCAGCGTCGAGGGCGGAAGGTACAATGAGCAGTTCTTC
CASSVEGGRYNEQFF